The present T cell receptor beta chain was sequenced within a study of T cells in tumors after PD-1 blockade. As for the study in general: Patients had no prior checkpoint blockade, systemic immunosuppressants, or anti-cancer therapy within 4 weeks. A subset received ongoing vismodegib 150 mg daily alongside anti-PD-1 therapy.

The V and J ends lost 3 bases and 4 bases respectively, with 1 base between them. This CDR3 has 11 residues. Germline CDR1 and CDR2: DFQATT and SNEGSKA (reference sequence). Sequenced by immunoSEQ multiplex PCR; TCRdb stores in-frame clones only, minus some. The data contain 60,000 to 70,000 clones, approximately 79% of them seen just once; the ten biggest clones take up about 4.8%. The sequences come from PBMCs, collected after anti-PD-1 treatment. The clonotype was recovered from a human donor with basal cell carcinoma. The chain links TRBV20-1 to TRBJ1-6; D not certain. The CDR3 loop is CSASYNSPLHF. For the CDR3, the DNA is TGCAGTGCTAGTTATAATTCACCCCTCCACTTT.